The subject of this entry is one TCR beta chain. CDR3 length equals 15 residues. Original analysis: Nucleated cell number was recorded as an estimate derived from reference gene primer amplification. The table came from immunoSEQ multiplex PCR; TCRdb's copy has only in-frame clones and leaves some out. V, J and clone size derive from that table, while D and trimming were established from the DNA sequence. This sample has approximately 68,000 clones, with roughly 86% found just once. This specimen belongs to a study of blood T cell repertoires in COVID-19. Study overall: Samples came from the United States, Italy and Spain, spanning acute and convalescent COVID-19. T cells, B-cell-depleted T cells, or PBMCs supplied cDNA or gDNA.

This rearrangement joins TRBV21-1 to TRBJ1-2; TRBD1, the table's D call, lacks a check against the DNA. TRBV21-1 is termed a pseudogene. The sequence was collected from a woman aged 55-70 years with acute or convalescent COVID-19. The sequenced sample consisted of peripheral blood. The CDR3, as DNA: TGTGCCAGCACCTCTTCCCCACAGAGTAACTATGGCTACACCTTC. The encoded protein is CASTSSPQSNYGYTF.